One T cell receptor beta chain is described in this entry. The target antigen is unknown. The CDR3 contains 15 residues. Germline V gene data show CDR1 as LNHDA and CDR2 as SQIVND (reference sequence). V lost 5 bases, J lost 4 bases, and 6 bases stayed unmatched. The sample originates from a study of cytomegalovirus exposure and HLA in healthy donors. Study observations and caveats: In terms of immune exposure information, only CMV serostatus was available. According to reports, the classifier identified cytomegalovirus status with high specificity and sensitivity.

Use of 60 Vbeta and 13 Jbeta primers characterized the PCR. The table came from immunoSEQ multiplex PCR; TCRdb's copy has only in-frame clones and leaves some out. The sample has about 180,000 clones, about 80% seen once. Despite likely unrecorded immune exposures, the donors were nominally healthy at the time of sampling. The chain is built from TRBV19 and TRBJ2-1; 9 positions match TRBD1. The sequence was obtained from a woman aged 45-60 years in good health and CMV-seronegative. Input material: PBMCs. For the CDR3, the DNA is TGTGCCAGTAGTCCCGGACAGGGGTTATACAATGAGCAGTTCTTC. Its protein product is CASSPGQGLYNEQFF. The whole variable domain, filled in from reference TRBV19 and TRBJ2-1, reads DGGITQSPKYLFRKEGQNVTLSCEQNLNHDAMYWYRQDPGQGLRLIYYSQIVNDFQKGDIAEGYSVSREKKESFPLTVTSAQKNPTAFYLCASSPGQGLYNEQFFGPGTRLTVL.